Included here is one T cell receptor (beta chain) sequence, with context. Its antigen is currently unknown. This CDR3 has 15 residues. CDR1 SGHTA and CDR2 FQGNSA come from the germline V gene. V shed 5 bases, J shed 1 base, and the junction held 5 bases outside the gene matches. In the ViraFEST assay, antigen-specific CD4+ clonotypes were identified by expansion after peptide-pool stimulation. Once cultured for approximately eleven days, the cells underwent separation to obtain CD4+ T cells. Participants were given two doses of BNT162b2 or mRNA-1273 vaccine. The sample comes from a study of vaccination effects on CD4 cells after COVID-19. Points from the study as a whole: Healthy vaccinees' vaccine-induced clones included only 1 of 255 cross-reacting with common cold coronaviruses.

The method was immunoSEQ multiplex PCR; TCRdb's version includes in-frame clones alone and lacks a portion of them. The table has about 66,000 clones, approximately 76% seen once; the top ten hold more than 0.85%. The chain is built from TRBV7-2 and TRBJ2-3; 8 bases agree with TRBD2. The material was CD4+ T cells from PBMCs cultured with HCoV-OC43 spike peptides, obtained after COVID-19 vaccination. Subset reported: HCoV-OC43 spike overlapping peptide pool stimulation. This clonotype originated in a human donor who received a COVID-19 vaccine. For the CDR3, the DNA is TGTGCCAGCAGCATTAGCGGGGCTGGCACAGATACGCAGTATTTT. It specifies CASSISGAGTDTQYF.